Listed here is a single T cell receptor (beta chain). In the original processing: Amplification of reference gene primers was used by the study to estimate nucleated cell counts. Only in-frame clones appear in the TCRdb table, and some are missing; sequencing was by immunoSEQ multiplex PCR. V, J and clone size are taken as reported in that table, and D and trimming were inferred from the DNA itself. The sample contains a few hundred thousand clones, approximately 90% of which appear only once. The sample is drawn from a study of blood T cell repertoires in COVID-19. About the study: COVID-19 samples from acute and convalescent phases originated in the United States, Italy and Spain. PBMCs, B-cell-depleted T cells, or T cells were the source of the cDNA or gDNA that made up the material.

Patients in Seattle were enrolled during active infection, then followed longitudinally. The sequenced sample consisted of peripheral blood. The clonotype was recovered from a woman in her twenties or thirties with COVID-19, enrolled during active disease.

CDR3 nucleotides: TGTGCCAGCAGCTTGTATACTAGCGGGCTCCCCTCGGGCGAGCAGTACTTC. Protein: CASSLYTSGLPSGEQYF. The genes are TRBV5-6 and TRBJ2-7, with 9 bases lining up with TRBD2. The germline CDR1 and CDR2 sequences are SGHDT and YYEEEE. The CDR3 has 17 residues. J gave up 6 bases and V 1 base, and 14 bases lay outside the gene matches.